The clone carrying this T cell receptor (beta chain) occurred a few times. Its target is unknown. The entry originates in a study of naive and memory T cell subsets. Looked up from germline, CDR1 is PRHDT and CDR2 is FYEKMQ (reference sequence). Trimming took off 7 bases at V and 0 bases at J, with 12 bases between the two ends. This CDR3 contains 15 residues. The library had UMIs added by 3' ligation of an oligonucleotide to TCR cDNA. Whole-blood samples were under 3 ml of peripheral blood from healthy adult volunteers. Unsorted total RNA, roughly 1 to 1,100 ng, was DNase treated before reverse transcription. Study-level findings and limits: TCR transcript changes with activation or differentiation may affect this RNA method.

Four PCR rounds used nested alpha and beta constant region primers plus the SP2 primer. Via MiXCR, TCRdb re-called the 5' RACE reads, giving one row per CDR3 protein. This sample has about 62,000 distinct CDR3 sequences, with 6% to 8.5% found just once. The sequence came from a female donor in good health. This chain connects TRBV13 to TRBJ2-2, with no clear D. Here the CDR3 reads CASIKYFANTGELFF. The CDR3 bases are TGTGCCAGCATCAAATATTTCGCGAACACCGGGGAGCTGTTTTTT.